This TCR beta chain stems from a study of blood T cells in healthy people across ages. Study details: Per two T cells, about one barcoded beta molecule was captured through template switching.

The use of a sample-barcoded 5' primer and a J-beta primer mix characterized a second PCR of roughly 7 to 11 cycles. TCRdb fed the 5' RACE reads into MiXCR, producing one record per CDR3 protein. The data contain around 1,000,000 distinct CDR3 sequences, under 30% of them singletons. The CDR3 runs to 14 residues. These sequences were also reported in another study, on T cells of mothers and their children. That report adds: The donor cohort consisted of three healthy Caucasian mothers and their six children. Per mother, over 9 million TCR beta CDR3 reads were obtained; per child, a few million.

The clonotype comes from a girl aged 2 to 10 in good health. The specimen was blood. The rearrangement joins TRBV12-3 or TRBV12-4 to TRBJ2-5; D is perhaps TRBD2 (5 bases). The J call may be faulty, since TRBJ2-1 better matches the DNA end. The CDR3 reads CASSLAGDGIEQFF. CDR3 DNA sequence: TGTGCCAGCAGTTTAGCGGGAGACGGTATTGAGCAGTTCTTC.